The present T cell receptor (beta chain) was sequenced within a study of blood T cell repertoires in COVID-19. Study-wide context: PBMCs, B-cell-depleted T cells, or T cells provided the cDNA or gDNA that made up the material.

Germline V CDR1 and CDR2: MGHRA, YSYEKL. CDR3 length equals 14 residues. Trimming removed 3 bases from V and 3 bases from J, with 11 bases in between. Original methodology: Reference gene primer amplification gave estimated nucleated cell counts. Clones were read by immunoSEQ multiplex PCR, and TCRdb kept only the in-frame ones, dropping some. V, J and clone size are taken as reported in that table, and D and trimming were inferred from the DNA itself. The data show around 100,000 clones, with over 75% seen just once and 6.2% held by the top ten. The chain uses TRBV4-1 and TRBJ1-1; D not resolved. The sequenced material came from peripheral blood. The TCR comes from a human donor in a cohort sampled during active COVID-19. CDR3 nucleotides: TGCGCCAGCAGCCAGGGCCGGGAGGACACTGAAGCTTTCTTT. It translates to CASSQGREDTEAFF.